The clone carrying this T cell receptor (beta chain) was counted between two and nine times. What it recognizes is unknown. Expressed TCRB transcripts got sequenced, as all isolated RNA was reverse transcribed. The repertoire was sequenced with immunoSEQ multiplex PCR; TCRdb's copy has only in-frame clones and lacks some. The sample holds about 450,000 clones, roughly 11% seen once. This sample is part of a study of beta chain features in type 1 diabetes. About the study: Patients shared similar age, gender and cell yields with healthy donors. Across all samples, around 98 million sorted cells were examined.

General observations from the study: Shorter TCRB CDR3s, moderately but significantly so, marked every one of the four CD4+ subsets in Type 1 diabetes patients.

This CDR3 spans 15 amino acids. The V gene lost 2 bases and the J gene lost 4 bases, with 12 bases spanning the gap. Germline assignment: CDR1 LGHNA and CDR2 YNFKEQ. CD4+ naive, central memory, regulatory and stem cell-like memory cells were sorted via CD45RO/CCR7/CD25/CD127/CD95/CD27. The chain combines TRBV4-2 with TRBJ2-4; tentative D call: TRBD1 (6 bases). The receptor was isolated from a woman aged 18 to 35 in good health. Input material: naive CD4+ T cells from blood. The CDR3 DNA reads as TGTGCCAGCAGCCAATTCCGGGACAAGAAAAACATTCAGTACTTC. Translating it yields CASSQFRDKKNIQYF.